These 18 T cell receptor beta chains originate from one sample sequenced in a study of blood T cell repertoires in COVID-19. Libraries were prepared by immunoSEQ multiplex PCR; TCRdb keeps only in-frame clonotypes and omits some of them. The sample includes tens of thousands of clones, around 69% seen only once; the top ten take 15% to 20%. The specimen sequenced was peripheral blood. All receptors come from a human donor in a cohort sampled during active or convalescent COVID-19.

The table lists this clone with a few counts. The chain couples TRBV19 to TRBJ1-5; 7 nucleotides line up with TRBD1. Germline CDR1 LNHDA, CDR2 SQIVND (reference sequence). The CDR3 runs to 13 residues. V was pared by 2 bases and J by 8 bases, with 3 bases of the junction left unmatched. Here the CDR3 DNA reads TGTGCCAGTAGTATACAGGGGGATAAGCCCCAGCATTTT. This codes for CASSIQGDKPQHF.

The sample holds a few counts of this clone. CDR3 residues: CASSFPDLSYNEQFF. CDR3 sequence (DNA): TGTGCCAGCAGTTTTCCAGATTTGTCCTACAATGAGCAGTTCTTC. The rearrangement links TRBV28 to TRBJ2-1, with unresolved D. The CDR3 length is 15 residues. CDR1 MDHEN and CDR2 SYDVKM come from the germline V gene. V dropped 3 bases and J dropped 1 base, with 10 bases sitting between them.

V and J are TRBV7-6 and TRBJ2-7, with 8 bases lining up with TRBD1. The germline CDR1 and CDR2 sequences are SGHVS and FNYEAQ. After removal of 0 bases from V and 5 bases from J, the junction contained 12 bases not matched to a gene. The CDR3 sequence is 17 residues long. This chain's CDR3 is CASSLALYRTGPHEQYF. In nucleotides, the CDR3 is TGTGCCAGCAGCTTAGCCCTATACAGGACAGGGCCCCACGAGCAGTACTTC.

This clone showed up just a few times. The gene calls are TRBV27 and TRBJ1-2; 9 bases align to TRBD1. This CDR3 has 16 residues. V trimming: 6 bases; J trimming: 4 bases; junction bases outside the gene matches: 12. Germline V gives CDR1 MNHEY, CDR2 SMNVEV (reference sequence). CDR3 loop: CASRSQPRQGGYGYTF. Written as DNA, the CDR3 is TGTGCCAGCAGATCCCAGCCCAGACAGGGGGGCTATGGCTACACCTTC.

The rearrangement uses TRBV3-1 (or the pseudogene TRBV3-2) and TRBJ1-5; 7 nucleotides align to TRBD1. The V gene's germline CDR1 is LGHDT and CDR2 YNNKEL (reference sequence). Trimming removed 6 bases from V and 3 bases from J; junction bases left unmatched: 11. The CDR3 loop spans 16 amino acids. Written as DNA, the CDR3 is TGTGCCAGCAGTCATGGGACAGCCTTATTCAATCAGCCCCAGCATTTT. Translating gives CASSHGTALFNQPQHF.

This chain connects TRBV5-1 to TRBJ2-3, with TRBD2 matching 14 bases. There are 16 residues in the CDR3. V shed 7 bases and J 2 bases; nucleotides not matched to a gene: 6. Germline CDR1 SGHRS, CDR2 YFSETQ. CDR3 sequence (DNA): TGCGCCAGCGGGGGACTAGCGGGAGTTGTCACAGATACGCAGTATTTT. It yields the protein CASGGLAGVVTDTQYF. Looking up the rest from reference TRBV5-1 and TRBJ2-3 gives the full variable domain: KAGVTQTPRYLIKTRGQQVTLSCSPISGHRSVSWYQQTPGQGLQFLFEYFSETQRNKGNFPGRFSGRQFSNSRSEMNVSTLELGDSALYLCASGGLAGVVTDTQYFGPGTRLTVL.

V usage is TRBV5-1 and J usage is TRBJ1-5, with D possibly being TRBD1 (5 bases). Trimming stripped 7 bases from V and 7 bases from J, with 21 bases between. Germline loops: CDR1 SGHRS, CDR2 YFSETQ. The CDR3 is made up of 15 amino acids. DNA for the CDR3: TGCGCCAGCTCGGAGGGGACTAGGGGTGGCCAGCCCCAGCATTTT. Translation: CASSEGTRGGQPQHF.

This clone was picked up a small number of times. The chain links TRBV19 to TRBJ2-2, with D possibly matching TRBD2 (5 bases). Germline V lookup: CDR1 LNHDA, CDR2 SQIVND (reference sequence). V lost 9 bases and J 0 bases, leaving 14 bases between the germline ends. This CDR3 is built from 15 residues. The CDR3 region is CASSPGITNTGELFF. DNA for the CDR3: TGTGCCAGCAGTCCGGGGATCACGAACACCGGGGAGCTGTTTTTT.

A few counts support this clone. This chain links TRBV14 with TRBJ1-3, with D possibly matching TRBD1 (5 bases). V dropped 4 bases and J dropped 2 bases, with 12 bases sitting between them. The germline V gene has CDR1 SGHDN and CDR2 FVKESK. The CDR3 has 15 residues. The CDR3 reads CASSPLGGAGNTIYF. Written as DNA, the CDR3 is TGTGCCAGCAGCCCCTTGGGGGGAGCTGGAAACACCATATATTTT.

The V call is TRBV30, the J call TRBJ2-7; maybe TRBD2 (6 bases). CDR3 size: 14 residues. V lost 0 bases, J lost 0 bases, and 9 bases lay in between. Germline V gene data show CDR1 as GTSNPN and CDR2 as SVGIG (reference sequence). This chain's CDR3 is CAWSVGGTSYEQYF. Written as DNA, the CDR3 is TGTGCCTGGAGTGTGGGCGGGACCTCCTACGAGCAGTACTTC.

V gene TRBV12-3 or TRBV12-4 combines with J gene TRBJ1-6; perhaps TRBD1 as D (6 bases). The germline V and J ends were trimmed by 5 bases and 7 bases, with 9 bases remaining between them. This CDR3 has 13 residues. In nucleotides, the CDR3 is TGTGCCAGCAGTGGACAGCTAAATTCACCCCTCCACTTT. This sequence encodes CASSGQLNSPLHF.

The chain combines TRBV5-6 with TRBJ1-4; possible D gene TRBD1, 6 bases. V gave up 4 bases and J gave up 3 bases, with 13 bases separating them. Germline loops: CDR1 SGHDT, CDR2 YYEEEE. The CDR3 spans 15 residues. The CDR3 coding sequence is TGTGCCAGCAGCGAATCACAGGGCCCTAATGAAAAACTGTTTTTT. It translates to CASSESQGPNEKLFF.

The chain recombines TRBV3-1 (or the pseudogene TRBV3-2) with TRBJ2-5; a possible D gene is TRBD2 (6 bases). Trimming left V 4 bases short and J 5 bases short, with 17 bases between. CDR3 length: 15 amino acids. Germline CDR1 and CDR2: LGHDT and YNNKEL (reference sequence). The CDR3 coding sequence is TGTGCCAGCAGCCCGCGGGGAGCAGCATTTGAGACCCAGTACTTC. Residues: CASSPRGAAFETQYF.

The CDR3 region is CASRHARGTTNEKLFF. As DNA, the CDR3 is TGCGCCAGCAGACACGCCCGCGGAACTACTAATGAAAAACTGTTTTTT. The rearrangement links TRBV5-1 to TRBJ1-4, with no clear D. V was pared by 5 bases and J by 2 bases, with 16 bases between. CDR1 and CDR2 (germline): SGHRS, YFSETQ. The CDR3 is 16 amino acids.

The V call is TRBV30, the J call TRBJ2-2; a possible D gene is TRBD1 (5 bases). CDR3 length: 15 amino acids. Trimming shortened V by 2 bases and J by 7 bases, and 17 bases separated the two germline ends. CDR1 GTSNPN and CDR2 SVGIG come from the germline V gene (reference sequence). CDR3 sequence (DNA): TGTGCCTGGAGTCCCCCCAACATAAGGGGCGGGGAGCTGTTTTTT. It codes for CAWSPPNIRGGELFF.

The chain is built from TRBV12-3 or TRBV12-4 and TRBJ1-2, with D maybe TRBD1 (6 bases). V lost 6 bases to trimming and J lost 4 bases, with 12 bases between them. The CDR3 runs to 13 residues. Written as DNA, the CDR3 is TGTGCCAGCAGATATACAGGGTCCTATGGCTACACCTTC. Its translation is CASRYTGSYGYTF.

This chain uses TRBV29-1 with TRBJ2-3; D not resolved. The germline V gene has CDR1 SQVTM and CDR2 ANQGSEA. The CDR3 sequence is 11 residues long. Trimming shortened V by 4 bases and J by 0 bases, and 2 bases separated the two germline ends. DNA for the CDR3: TGCAGCGTTGCTAGCACAGATACGCAGTATTTT. This gives the protein CSVASTDTQYF.

V is TRBV5-6 and J is TRBJ1-1; D possibly corresponds to TRBD1 (5 bases). CDR3 length equals 18 residues. Germline V gives CDR1 SGHDT, CDR2 YYEEEE. V lost 3 bases, J lost 5 bases, and 26 bases lay in between. CDR3: CASSWMTVVVIPKTEAFF. The CDR3 DNA sequence: TGTGCCAGCAGCTGGATGACAGTGGTGGTTATTCCAAAAACTGAAGCTTTCTTT.